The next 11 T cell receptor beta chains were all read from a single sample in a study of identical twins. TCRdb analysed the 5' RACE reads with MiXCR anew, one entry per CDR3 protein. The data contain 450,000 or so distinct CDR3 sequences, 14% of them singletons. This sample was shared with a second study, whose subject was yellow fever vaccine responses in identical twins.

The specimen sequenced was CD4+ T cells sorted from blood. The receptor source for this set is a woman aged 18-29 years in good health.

As DNA, the CDR3 is TGTGCCAGCAGCCTCTCGTTCGCGGGGGGGCCCGGGGAGCTGTTTTTT. Translated: CASSLSFAGGPGELFF. The chain combines TRBV4-2 with TRBJ2-2, with 9 bases aligning to TRBD2. The CDR3 has 16 amino acids. J gave up 6 bases and V 4 bases, and 9 bases lay outside the gene matches. Germline CDR1 and CDR2: LGHNA and YNFKEQ.

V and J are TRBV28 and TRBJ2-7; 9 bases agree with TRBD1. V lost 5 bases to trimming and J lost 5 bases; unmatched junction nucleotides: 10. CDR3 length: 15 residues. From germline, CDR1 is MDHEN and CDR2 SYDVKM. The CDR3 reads CASSLPGQGRHEQYF. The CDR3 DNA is TGTGCCAGCAGTCTCCCCGGACAGGGGCGGCACGAGCAGTACTTC.

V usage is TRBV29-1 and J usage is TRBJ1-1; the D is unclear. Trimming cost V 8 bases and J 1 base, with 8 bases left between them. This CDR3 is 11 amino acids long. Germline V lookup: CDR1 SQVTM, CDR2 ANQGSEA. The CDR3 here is CSPLRNTEAFF. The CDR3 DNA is TGCAGCCCCCTGAGGAACACTGAAGCTTTCTTT.

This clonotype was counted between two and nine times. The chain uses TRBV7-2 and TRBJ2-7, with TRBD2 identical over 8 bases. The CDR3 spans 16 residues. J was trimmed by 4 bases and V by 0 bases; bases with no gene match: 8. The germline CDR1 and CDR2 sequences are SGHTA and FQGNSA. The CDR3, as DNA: TGTGCCAGCAGCTTAGCCGGGGGGGGCAGGTCTTACGAGCAGTACTTC. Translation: CASSLAGGGRSYEQYF. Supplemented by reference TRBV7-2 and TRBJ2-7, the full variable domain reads GAGVSQSPSNKVTEKGKDVELRCDPISGHTALYWYRQSLGQGLEFLIYFQGNSAPDKSGLPSDRFSAERTGGSVSTLTIQRTQQEDSAVYLCASSLAGGGRSYEQYFGPGTRLTVT.

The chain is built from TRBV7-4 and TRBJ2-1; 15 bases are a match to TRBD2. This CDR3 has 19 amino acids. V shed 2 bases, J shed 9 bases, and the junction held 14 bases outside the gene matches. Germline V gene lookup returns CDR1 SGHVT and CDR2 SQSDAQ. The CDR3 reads CASSLKGLAGGSLIGEQFF. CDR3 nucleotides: TGTGCCAGCAGCTTAAAGGGACTAGCGGGAGGATCCCTCATTGGTGAGCAGTTCTTC.

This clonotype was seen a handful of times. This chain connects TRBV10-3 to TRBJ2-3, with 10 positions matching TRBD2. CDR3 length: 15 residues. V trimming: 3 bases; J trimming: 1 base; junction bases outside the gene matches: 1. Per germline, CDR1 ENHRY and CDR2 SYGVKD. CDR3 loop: CAISDLAGGTDTQYF. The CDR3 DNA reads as TGTGCCATCAGTGACCTAGCGGGGGGCACAGATACGCAGTATTTT.

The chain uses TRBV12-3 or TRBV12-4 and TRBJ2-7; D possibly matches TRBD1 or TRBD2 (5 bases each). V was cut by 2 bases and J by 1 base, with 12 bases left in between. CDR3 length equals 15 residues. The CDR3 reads CASSLSLEGSYEQYF. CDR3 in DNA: TGTGCCAGCAGTTTAAGTTTAGAGGGGTCCTACGAGCAGTACTTC.

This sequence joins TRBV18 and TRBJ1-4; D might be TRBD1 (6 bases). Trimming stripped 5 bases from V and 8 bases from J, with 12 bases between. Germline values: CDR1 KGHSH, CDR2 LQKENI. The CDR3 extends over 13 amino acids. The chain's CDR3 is CASSSGELEKLFF. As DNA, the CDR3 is TGTGCCAGCTCATCAGGGGAGTTAGAAAAACTGTTTTTT.

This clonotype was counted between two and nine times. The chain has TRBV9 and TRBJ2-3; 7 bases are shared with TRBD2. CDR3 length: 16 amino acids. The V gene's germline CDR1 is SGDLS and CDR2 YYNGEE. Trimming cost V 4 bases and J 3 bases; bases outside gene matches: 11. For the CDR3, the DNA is TGTGCCAGCAGCACCGCGGCCGGCGGGAGAACAGATACGCAGTATTTT. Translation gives CASSTAAGGRTDTQYF.

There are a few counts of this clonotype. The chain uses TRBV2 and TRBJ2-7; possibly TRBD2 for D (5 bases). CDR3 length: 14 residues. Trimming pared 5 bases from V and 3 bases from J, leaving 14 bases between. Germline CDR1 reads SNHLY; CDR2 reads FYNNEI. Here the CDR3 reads CASSLVGSNYEQYF. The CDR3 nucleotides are TGTGCCAGCAGTTTAGTGGGGAGCAACTACGAGCAGTACTTC.

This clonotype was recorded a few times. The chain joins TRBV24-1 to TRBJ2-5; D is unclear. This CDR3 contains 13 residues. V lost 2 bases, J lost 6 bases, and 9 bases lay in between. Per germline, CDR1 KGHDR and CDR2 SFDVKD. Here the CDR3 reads CATSDSPTKTQYF. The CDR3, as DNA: TGTGCCACCAGTGATTCCCCGACGAAGACCCAGTACTTC.